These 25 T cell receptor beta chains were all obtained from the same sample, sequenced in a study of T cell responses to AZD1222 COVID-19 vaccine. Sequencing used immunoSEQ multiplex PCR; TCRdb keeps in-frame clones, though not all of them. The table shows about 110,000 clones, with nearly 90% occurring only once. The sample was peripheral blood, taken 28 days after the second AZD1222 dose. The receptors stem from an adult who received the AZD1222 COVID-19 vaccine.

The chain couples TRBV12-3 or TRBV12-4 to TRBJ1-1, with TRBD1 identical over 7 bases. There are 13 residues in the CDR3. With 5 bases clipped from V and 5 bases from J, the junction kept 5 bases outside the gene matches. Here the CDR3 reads CASSTTGVTEAFF. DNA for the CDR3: TGTGCCAGCAGTACTACAGGGGTGACTGAAGCTTTCTTT.

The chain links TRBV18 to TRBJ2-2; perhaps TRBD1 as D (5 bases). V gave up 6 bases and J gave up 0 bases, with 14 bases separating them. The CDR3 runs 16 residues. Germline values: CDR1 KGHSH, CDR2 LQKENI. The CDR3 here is CASSLTDYANTGELFF. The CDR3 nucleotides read TGTGCCAGCTCCCTGACAGATTACGCGAACACCGGGGAGCTGTTTTTT. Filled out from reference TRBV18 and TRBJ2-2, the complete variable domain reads NAGVMQNPRHLVRRRGQEARLRCSPMKGHSHVYWYRQLPEEGLKFMVYLQKENIIDESGMPKERFSAEFPKEGPSILRIQQVVRGDSAAYFCASSLTDYANTGELFFGEGSRLTVL.

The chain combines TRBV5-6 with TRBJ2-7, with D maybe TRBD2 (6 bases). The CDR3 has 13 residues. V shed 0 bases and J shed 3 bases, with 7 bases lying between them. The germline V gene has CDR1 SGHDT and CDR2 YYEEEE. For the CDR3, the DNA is TGTGCCAGCAGCTTGGGTAGCGGCTACGAGCAGTACTTC. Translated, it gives CASSLGSGYEQYF.

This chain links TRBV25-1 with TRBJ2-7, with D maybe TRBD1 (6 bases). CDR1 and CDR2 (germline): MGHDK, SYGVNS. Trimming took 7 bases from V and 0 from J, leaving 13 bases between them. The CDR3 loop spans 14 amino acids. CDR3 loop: CASTGQGISYEQYF. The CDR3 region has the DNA TGTGCCAGCACGGGCCAGGGGATCTCCTACGAGCAGTACTTC.

The CDR3 DNA reads TGTGCCTGTGGTGGGGGGGCGCAGGGACAGCCCCAGCATTTT. This gives the protein CACGGGAQGQPQHF. The chain recombines TRBV3-1 (or the pseudogene TRBV3-2) with TRBJ1-5, with a tentative D call TRBD1 (6 bases). Looked up from germline, CDR1 is LGHDT and CDR2 is YNNKEL (reference sequence). The CDR3 runs 14 residues. The ends were cut back, 11 bases at V and 7 bases at J, with 21 bases in the middle.

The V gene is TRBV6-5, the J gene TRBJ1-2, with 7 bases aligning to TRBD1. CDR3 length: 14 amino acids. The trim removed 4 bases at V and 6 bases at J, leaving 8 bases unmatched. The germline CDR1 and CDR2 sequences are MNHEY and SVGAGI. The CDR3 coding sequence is TGTGCCAGCAGTTCCAGGACAGGTCCAGATGGCTACACCTTC. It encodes CASSSRTGPDGYTF.

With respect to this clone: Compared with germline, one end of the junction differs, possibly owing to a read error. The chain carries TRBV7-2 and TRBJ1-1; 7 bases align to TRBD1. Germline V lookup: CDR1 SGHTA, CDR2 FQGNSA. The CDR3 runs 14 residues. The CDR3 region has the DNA TGTGCCAGCAGCTTAAAGGGGGCGAACGCTGAAGCTTTCTTT. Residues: CASSLKGANAEAFF.

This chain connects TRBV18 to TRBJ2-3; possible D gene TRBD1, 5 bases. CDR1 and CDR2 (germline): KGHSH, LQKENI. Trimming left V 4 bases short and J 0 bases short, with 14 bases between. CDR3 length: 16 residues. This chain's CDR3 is CASSLWTSTSTDTQYF. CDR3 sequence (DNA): TGTGCCAGCTCACTATGGACATCTACTAGCACAGATACGCAGTATTTT.

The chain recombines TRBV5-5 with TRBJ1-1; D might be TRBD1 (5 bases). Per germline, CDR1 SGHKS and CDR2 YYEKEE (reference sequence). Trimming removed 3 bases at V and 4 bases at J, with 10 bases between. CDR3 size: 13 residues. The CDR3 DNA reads TGTGCCAGCAGCTCACAGGAGGGCACTGAAGCTTTCTTT. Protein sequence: CASSSQEGTEAFF.

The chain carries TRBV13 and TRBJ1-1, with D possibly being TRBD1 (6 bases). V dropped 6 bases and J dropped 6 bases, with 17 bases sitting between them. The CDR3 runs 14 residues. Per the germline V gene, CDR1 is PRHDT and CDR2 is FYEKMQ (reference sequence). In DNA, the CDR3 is TGTGCCAGCAGGTTGTCAGGGGCCTTCGCTGAAGCTTTCTTT. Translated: CASRLSGAFAEAFF.

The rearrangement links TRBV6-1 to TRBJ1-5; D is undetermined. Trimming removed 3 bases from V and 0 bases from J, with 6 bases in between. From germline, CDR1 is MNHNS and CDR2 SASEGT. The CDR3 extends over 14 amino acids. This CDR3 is CASSEGYSNQPQHF. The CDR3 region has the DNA TGTGCCAGCAGTGAGGGATATAGCAATCAGCCCCAGCATTTT.

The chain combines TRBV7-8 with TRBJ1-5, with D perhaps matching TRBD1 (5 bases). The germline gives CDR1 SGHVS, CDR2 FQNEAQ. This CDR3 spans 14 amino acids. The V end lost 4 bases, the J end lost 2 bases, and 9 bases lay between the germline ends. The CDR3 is CASSYGGGNQPQHF. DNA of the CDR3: TGTGCCAGCAGCTATGGGGGGGGCAATCAGCCCCAGCATTTT.

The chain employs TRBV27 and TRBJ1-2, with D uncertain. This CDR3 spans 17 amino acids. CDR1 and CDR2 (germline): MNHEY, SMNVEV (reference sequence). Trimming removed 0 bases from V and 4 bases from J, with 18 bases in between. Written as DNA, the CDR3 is TGTGCCAGCAGTTTATCGAACAGCGCTAGTACTTTCTATGGCTACACCTTC. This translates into CASSLSNSASTFYGYTF.

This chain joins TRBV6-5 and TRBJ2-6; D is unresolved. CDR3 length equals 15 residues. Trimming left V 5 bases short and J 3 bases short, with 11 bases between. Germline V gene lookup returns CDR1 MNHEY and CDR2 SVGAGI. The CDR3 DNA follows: TGTGCCAGCAGTCTCTTACCCGGTGGGGCCAACGTCCTGACTTTC. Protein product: CASSLLPGGANVLTF.

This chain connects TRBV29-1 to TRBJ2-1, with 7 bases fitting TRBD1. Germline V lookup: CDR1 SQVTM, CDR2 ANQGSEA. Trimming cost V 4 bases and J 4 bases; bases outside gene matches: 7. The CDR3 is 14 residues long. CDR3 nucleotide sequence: TGCAGCGTTGTGTACGGGACAGCATACAATGAGCAGTTCTTC. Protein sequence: CSVVYGTAYNEQFF.

This CDR3 is CASSYGSSNSPLHF. The CDR3 nucleotides are TGTGCCAGCAGTTACGGGAGTTCTAATTCACCCCTCCACTTT. The chain joins TRBV6-2 or TRBV6-3 to TRBJ1-6; D is uncertain. Germline V gene lookup returns CDR1 MNHEY and CDR2 SVGEGT. The length of the CDR3 is 14 residues. V shed 2 bases and J shed 6 bases, with 8 bases lying between them.

The chain's CDR3 is CASSQRQGGANEKLFF. CDR3 DNA: TGTGCCAGCAGCCAACGACAGGGAGGGGCTAATGAAAAACTGTTTTTT. This rearrangement joins TRBV6-2 or TRBV6-3 to TRBJ1-4; TRBD1 agrees at 7 bases. The CDR3 covers 16 residues. J gave up 3 bases and V 6 bases, and 10 bases lay outside the gene matches. The germline CDR1 and CDR2 sequences are MNHEY and SVGEGT.

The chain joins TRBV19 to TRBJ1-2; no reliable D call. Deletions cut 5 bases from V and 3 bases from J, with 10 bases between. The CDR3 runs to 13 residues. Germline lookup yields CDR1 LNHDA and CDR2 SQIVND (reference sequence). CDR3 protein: CASSLDRYYGYTF. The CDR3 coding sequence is TGTGCCAGTAGTCTCGACCGATACTATGGCTACACCTTC.

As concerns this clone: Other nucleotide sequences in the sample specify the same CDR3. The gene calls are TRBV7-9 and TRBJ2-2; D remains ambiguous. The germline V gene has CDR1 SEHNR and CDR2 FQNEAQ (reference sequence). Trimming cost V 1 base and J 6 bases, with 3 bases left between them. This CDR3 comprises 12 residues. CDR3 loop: CASSLVPGELFF. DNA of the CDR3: TGTGCCAGCAGCTTAGTACCCGGGGAGCTGTTTTTT.

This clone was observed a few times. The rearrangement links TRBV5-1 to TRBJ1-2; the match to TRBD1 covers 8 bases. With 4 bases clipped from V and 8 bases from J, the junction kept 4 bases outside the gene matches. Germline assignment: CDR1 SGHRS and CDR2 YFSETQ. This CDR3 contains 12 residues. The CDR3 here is CASSIRDRGYTF. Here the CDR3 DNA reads TGCGCCAGCAGCATCCGGGACAGGGGCTACACCTTC.

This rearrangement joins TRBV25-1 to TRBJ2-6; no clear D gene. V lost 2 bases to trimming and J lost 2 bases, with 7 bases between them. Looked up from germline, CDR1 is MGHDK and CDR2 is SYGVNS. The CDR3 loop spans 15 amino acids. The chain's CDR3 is CASSEMGTGANVLTF. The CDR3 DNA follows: TGTGCCAGCAGTGAAATGGGTACTGGGGCCAACGTCCTGACTTTC.

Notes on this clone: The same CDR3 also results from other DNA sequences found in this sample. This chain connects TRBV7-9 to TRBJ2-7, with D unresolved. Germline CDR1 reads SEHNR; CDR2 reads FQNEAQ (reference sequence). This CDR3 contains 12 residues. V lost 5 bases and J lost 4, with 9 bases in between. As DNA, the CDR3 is TGTGCCAGCAGCCTCGGGTCTTACGAGCAGTACTTC. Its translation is CASSLGSYEQYF. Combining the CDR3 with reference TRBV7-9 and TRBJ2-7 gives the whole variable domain DTGVSQNPRHKITKRGQNVTFRCDPISEHNRLYWYRQTLGQGPEFLTYFQNEAQLEKSRLLSDRFSAERPKGSFSTLEIQRTEQGDSAMYLCASSLGSYEQYFGPGTRLTVT.

CDR3 residues: CASSPWTGVRRETQYF. CDR3 bases: TGCGCCAGCAGCCCTTGGACAGGGGTTCGGCGAGAGACCCAGTACTTC. The chain is built from TRBV4-3 and TRBJ2-5, with 9 bases lining up with TRBD1. CDR1 LGHNA and CDR2 YSLEER come from the germline V gene. The CDR3 length is 16 residues. The ends lost 4 bases at V and 4 bases at J; junction bases unmatched: 10.

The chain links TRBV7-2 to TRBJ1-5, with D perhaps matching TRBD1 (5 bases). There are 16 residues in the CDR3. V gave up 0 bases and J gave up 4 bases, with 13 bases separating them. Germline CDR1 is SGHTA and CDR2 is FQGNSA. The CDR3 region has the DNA TGTGCCAGCAGCTTAGCGCAGGGTGGGAGGAATCAGCCCCAGCATTTT. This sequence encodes CASSLAQGGRNQPQHF.

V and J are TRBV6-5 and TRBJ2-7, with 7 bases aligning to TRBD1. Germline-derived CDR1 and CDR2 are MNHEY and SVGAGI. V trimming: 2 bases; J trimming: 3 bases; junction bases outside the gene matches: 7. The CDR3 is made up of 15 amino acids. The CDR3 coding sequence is TGTGCCAGCAGTTACGGGGACAGCCCGTTCTACGAGCAGTACTTC. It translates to CASSYGDSPFYEQYF.